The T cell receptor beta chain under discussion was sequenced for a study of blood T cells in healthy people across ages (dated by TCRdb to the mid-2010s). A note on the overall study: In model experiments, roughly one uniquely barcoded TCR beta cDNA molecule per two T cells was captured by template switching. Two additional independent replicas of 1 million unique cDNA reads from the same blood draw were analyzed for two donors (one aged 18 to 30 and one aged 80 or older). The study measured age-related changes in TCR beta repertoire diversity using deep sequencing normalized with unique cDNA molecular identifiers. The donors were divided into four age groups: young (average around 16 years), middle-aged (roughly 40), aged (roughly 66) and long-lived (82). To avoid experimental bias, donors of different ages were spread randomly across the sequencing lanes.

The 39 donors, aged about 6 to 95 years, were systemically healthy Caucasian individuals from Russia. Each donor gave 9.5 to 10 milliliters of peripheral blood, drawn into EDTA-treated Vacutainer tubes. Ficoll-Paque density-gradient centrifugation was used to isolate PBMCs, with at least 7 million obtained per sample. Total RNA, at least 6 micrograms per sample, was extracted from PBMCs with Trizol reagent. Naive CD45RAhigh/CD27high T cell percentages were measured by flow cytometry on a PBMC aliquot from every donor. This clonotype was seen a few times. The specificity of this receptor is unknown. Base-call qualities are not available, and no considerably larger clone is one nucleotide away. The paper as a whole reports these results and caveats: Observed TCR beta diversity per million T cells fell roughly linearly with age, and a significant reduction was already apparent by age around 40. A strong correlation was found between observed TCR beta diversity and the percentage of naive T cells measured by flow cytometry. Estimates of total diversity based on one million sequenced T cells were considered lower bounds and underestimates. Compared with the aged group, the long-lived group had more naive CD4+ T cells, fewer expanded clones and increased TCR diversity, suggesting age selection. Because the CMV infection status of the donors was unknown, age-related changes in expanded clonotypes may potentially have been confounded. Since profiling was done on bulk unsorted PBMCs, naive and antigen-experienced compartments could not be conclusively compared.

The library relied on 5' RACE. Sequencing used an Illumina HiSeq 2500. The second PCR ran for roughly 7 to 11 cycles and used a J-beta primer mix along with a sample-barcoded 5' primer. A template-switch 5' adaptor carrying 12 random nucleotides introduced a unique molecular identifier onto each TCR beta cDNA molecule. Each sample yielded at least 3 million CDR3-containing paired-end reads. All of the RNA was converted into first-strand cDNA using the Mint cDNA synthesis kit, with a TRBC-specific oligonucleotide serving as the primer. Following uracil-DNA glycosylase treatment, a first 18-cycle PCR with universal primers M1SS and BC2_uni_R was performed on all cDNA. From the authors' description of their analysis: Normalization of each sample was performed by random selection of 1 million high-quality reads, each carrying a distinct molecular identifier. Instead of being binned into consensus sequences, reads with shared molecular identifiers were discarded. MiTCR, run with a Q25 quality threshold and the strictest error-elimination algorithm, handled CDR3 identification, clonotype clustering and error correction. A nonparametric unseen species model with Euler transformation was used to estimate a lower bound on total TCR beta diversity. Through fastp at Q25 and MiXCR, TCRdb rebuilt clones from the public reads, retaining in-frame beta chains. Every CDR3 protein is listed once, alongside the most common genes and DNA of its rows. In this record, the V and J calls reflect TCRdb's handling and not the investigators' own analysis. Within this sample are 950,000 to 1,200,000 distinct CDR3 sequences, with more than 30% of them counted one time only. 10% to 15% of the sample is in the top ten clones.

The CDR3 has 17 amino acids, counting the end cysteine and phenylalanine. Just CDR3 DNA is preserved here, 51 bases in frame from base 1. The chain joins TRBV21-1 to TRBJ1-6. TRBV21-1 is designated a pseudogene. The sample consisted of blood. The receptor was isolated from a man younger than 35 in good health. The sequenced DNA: TGTGCCAGCAGGAGAGAGACTGGAAGCTCCTATAATTCACCCCTCCACTTT. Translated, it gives CASRRETGSSYNSPLHF.